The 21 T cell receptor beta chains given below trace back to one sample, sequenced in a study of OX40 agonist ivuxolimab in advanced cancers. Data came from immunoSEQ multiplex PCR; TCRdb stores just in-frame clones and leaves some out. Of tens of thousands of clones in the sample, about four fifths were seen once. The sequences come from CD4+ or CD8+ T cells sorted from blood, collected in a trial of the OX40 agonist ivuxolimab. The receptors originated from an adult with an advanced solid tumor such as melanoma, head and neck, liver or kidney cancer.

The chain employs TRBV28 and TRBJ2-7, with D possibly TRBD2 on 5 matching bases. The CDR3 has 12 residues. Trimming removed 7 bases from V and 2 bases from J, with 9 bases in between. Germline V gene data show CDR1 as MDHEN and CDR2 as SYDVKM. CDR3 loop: CASNLGAYEQYF. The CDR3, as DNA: TGTGCCAGCAACCTCGGGGCCTACGAGCAGTACTTC.

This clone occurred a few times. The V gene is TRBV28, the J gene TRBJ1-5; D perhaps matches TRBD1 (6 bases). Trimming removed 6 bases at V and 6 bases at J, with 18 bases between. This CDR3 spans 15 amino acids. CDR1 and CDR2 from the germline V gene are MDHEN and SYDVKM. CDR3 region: CASSPPGEAGQPQHF. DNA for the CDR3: TGTGCCAGCAGCCCCCCAGGGGAGGCAGGTCAGCCCCAGCATTTT.

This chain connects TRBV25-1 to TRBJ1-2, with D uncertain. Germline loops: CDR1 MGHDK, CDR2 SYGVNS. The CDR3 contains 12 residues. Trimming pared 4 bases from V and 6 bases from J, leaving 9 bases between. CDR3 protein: CASSVRDNGYTF. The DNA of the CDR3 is TGTGCCAGCAGTGTGAGGGATAATGGCTACACCTTC.

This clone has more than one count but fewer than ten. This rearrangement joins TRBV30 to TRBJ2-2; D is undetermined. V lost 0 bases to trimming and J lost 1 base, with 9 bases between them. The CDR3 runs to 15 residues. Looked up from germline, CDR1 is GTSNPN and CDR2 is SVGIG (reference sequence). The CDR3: CAWSVLQENTGELFF. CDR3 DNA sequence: TGTGCCTGGAGTGTCCTTCAGGAGAACACCGGGGAGCTGTTTTTT.

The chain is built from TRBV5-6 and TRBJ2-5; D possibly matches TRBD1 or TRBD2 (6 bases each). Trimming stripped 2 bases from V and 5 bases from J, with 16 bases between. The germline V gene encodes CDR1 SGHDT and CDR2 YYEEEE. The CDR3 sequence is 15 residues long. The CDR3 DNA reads TGTGCCAGCAGCTTTCTAGGAGGGGGTTCGGAGACCCAGTACTTC. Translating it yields CASSFLGGGSETQYF.

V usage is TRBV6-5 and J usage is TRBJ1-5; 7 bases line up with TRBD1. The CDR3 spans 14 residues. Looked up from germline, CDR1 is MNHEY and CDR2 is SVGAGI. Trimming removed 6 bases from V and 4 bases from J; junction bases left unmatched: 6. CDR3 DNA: TGTGCCAGCAGCCCCGGGACAGCTAATCAGCCCCAGCATTTT. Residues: CASSPGTANQPQHF.

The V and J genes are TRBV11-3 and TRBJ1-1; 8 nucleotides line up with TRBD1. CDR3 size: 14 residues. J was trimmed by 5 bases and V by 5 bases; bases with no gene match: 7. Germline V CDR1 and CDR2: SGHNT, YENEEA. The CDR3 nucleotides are TGTGCCAGCAGCCCCGCAGGGGGCGGTACTGAAGCTTTCTTT. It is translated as CASSPAGGGTEAFF.

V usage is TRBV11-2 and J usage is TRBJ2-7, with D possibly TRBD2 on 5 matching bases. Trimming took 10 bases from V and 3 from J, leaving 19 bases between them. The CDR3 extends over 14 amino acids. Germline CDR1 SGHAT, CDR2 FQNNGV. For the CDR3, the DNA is TGTGCCACAGCAGAGTCCGGACTCGACTACGAGCAGTACTTC. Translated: CATAESGLDYEQYF.

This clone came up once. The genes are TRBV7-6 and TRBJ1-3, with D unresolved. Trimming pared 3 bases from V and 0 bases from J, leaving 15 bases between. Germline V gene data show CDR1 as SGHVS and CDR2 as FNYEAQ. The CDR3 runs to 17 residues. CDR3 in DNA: TGTGCCAGCAGCTTCACCTACCGCGAGCGCTCTGGAAACACCATATATTTT. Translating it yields CASSFTYRERSGNTIYF.

The CDR3 sequence is CASSLSGGSTDTQYF. The CDR3 DNA follows: TGTGCCAGCAGCTTAAGCGGGGGTAGCACAGATACGCAGTATTTT. The V call is TRBV11-3, the J call TRBJ2-3; TRBD2 agrees at 8 bases. The junction had 1 base not matched to a gene; V was cut back by 2 bases and J by 0 bases. The CDR3 totals 15 residues. Germline values: CDR1 SGHNT, CDR2 YENEEA.

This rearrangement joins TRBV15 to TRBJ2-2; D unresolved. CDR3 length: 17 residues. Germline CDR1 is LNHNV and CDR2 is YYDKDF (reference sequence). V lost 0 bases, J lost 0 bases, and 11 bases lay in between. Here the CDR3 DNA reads TGTGCCACCAGCAGAGATAAGATCCCCCCGAACACCGGGGAGCTGTTTTTT. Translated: CATSRDKIPPNTGELFF.

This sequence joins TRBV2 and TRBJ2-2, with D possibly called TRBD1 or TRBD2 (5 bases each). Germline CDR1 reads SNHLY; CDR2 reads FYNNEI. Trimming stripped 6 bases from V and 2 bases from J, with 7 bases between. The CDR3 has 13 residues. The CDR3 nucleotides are TGTGCCAGCAGCTGGGACAACACCGGGGAGCTGTTTTTT. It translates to CASSWDNTGELFF.

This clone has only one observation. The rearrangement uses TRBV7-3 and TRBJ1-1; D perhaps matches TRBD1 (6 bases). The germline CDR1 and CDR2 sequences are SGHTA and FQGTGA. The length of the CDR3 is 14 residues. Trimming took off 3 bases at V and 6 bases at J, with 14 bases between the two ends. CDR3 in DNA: TGTGCCAGCAGCTTCCAGGGGCTTACAGCTGAAGCTTTCTTT. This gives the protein CASSFQGLTAEAFF. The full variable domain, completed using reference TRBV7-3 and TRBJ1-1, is GAGVSQTPSNKVTEKGKYVELRCDPISGHTALYWYRQSLGQGPEFLIYFQGTGAADDSGLPNDRFFAVRPEGSVSTLKIQRTERGDSAVYLCASSFQGLTAEAFFGQGTRLTVV.

This chain's CDR3 is CAISERQGGETQYF. CDR3 bases: TGTGCCATCAGTGAGCGACAGGGGGGGGAGACCCAGTACTTC. The chain combines TRBV10-3 with TRBJ2-5, with 9 nucleotides matching TRBD1. CDR3 size: 14 residues. The V and J ends lost 2 bases and 5 bases, in that order; junction bases with no gene match: 3. The V gene's germline CDR1 is ENHRY and CDR2 SYGVKD.

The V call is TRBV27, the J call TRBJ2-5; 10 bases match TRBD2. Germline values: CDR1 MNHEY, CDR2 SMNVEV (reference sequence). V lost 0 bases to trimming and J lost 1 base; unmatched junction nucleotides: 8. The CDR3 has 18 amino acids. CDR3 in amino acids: CASSLSVSGGPTQETQYF. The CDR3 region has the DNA TGTGCCAGCAGTTTATCGGTTAGCGGGGGGCCCACCCAAGAGACCCAGTACTTC.

As DNA, the CDR3 is TGCGCCAGCAGCCGGACACCCTCGGGAGAGACCCAGTACTTC. This gives the protein CASSRTPSGETQYF. The chain links TRBV5-1 to TRBJ2-5; D is possibly TRBD1 (5 bases). This CDR3 is built from 14 residues. CDR1 SGHRS and CDR2 YFSETQ come from the germline V gene. The V end was cut by 4 bases, the J end by 4 bases, with 14 bases between.

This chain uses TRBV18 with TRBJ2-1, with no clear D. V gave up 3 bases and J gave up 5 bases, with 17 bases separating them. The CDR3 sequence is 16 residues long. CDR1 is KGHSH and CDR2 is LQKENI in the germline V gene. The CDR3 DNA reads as TGTGCCAGCTCACCGTGGGAAAATGCTCCCGACAATGAGCAGTTCTTC. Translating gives CASSPWENAPDNEQFF.

The CDR3 region is CASTPGGTGELFF. CDR3 coding DNA: TGTGCCAGCACTCCAGGGGGAACCGGGGAGCTGTTTTTT. The chain employs TRBV6-5 and TRBJ2-2; 7 bases align to TRBD1. Germline-derived CDR1 and CDR2 are MNHEY and SVGAGI. This CDR3 is built from 13 residues. Trimming took 7 bases from V and 5 from J; bases not matched to a gene: 4.

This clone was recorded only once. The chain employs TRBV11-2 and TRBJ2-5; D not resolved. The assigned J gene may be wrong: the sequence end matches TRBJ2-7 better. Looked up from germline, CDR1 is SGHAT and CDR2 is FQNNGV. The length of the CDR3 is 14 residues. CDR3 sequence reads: CASSFPGVSYEQYF. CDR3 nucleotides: TGTGCCAGCAGCTTCCCGGGCGTTTCCTACGAGCAGTACTTC.

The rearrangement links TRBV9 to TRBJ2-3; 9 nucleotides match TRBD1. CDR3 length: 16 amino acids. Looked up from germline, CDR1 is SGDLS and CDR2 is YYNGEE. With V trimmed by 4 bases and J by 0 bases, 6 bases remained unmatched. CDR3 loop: CASSKTGGSSTDTQYF. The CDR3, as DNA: TGTGCCAGCAGCAAGACAGGGGGATCTAGCACAGATACGCAGTATTTT. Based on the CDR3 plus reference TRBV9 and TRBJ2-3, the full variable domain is DSGVTQTPKHLITATGQRVTLRCSPRSGDLSVYWYQQSLDQGLQFLIQYYNGEERAKGNILERFSAQQFPDLHSELNLSSLELGDSALYFCASSKTGGSSTDTQYFGPGTRLTVL.

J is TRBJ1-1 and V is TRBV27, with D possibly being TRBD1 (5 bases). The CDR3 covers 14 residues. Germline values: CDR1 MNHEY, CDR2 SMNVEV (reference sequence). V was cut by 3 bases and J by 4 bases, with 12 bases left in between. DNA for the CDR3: TGTGCCAGCAGTTTTCTCACAGGCGCCACTGAAGCTTTCTTT. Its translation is CASSFLTGATEAFF.